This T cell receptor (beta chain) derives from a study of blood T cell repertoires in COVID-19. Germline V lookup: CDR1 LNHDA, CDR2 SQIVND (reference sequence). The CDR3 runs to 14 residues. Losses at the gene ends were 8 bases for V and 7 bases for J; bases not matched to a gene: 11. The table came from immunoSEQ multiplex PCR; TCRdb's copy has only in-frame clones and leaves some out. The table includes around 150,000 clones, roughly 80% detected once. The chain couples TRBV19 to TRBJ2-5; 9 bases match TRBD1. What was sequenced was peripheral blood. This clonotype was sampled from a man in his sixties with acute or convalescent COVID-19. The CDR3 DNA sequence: TGTGCCAGTTCCCCTGGACAGGGGCTTTCGACCCAGTACTTC. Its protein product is CASSPGQGLSTQYF.